Shown below are 2 T cell receptor beta chains from a single sample sequenced in a study of radiation and T cells in renal cell carcinoma. Sequencing used immunoSEQ multiplex PCR; TCRdb keeps in-frame clones, though not all of them. The sample has about 150,000 clones, approximately 91% seen once. The sample's time point: baseline pretreatment blood. Treatment of the sample: 15 Gy SBRT to primary tumor, nephrectomy 4 weeks later. The sample in question was blood, obtained from a patient whose treatment included radiotherapy and nephrectomy. The receptors stem from a woman in her forties or fifties with renal cell carcinoma.

As regards this clone: The sample contains more than one DNA sequence encoding this CDR3. V and J are TRBV30 and TRBJ1-5; D gene ambiguous. The V end lost 0 bases, the J end lost 6 bases, and 6 bases lay between the germline ends. The CDR3 sequence is 12 residues long. CDR1 GTSNPN and CDR2 SVGIG come from the germline V gene (reference sequence). CDR3 nucleotide sequence: TGTGCCTGGAGTGTGTTGGGTCAGCCCCAGCATTTT. Translated, it gives CAWSVLGQPQHF.

This rearrangement joins TRBV7-2 to TRBJ1-2; D is unclear. CDR3 length: 14 amino acids. Between the trimmed V and J ends, which lost 1 base and 7 bases, there was a span of 13 bases. The V gene's germline CDR1 is SGHTA and CDR2 FQGNSA. The CDR3 region is CASSLEGQSGGYTF. The DNA for the CDR3 is TGTGCCAGCAGCTTAGAAGGTCAGTCAGGTGGCTACACCTTC.